These 32 T cell receptor beta chains were sequenced from one sample in a study of PD-L1 blockade in urothelial cancer. Profiling relied on immunoSEQ multiplex PCR, and the TCRdb table lists in-frame clones only, not all of them. The sample lists 30,000 to 40,000 clones, about 85% seen once, with roughly 15% in the top ten. Sample time point: pretreatment peripheral blood. The sample in question was PBMCs, obtained around atezolizumab (anti-PD-L1) treatment. The receptors derive from an elderly man with urothelial cancer.

CDR3 sequence reads: CASSQDPQAGTSTDTQYF. As DNA, the CDR3 is TGCGCCAGCAGCCAAGATCCCCAAGCGGGGACTAGCACAGATACGCAGTATTTT. This chain joins TRBV4-3 and TRBJ2-3; 7 bases align to TRBD2. This CDR3 spans 18 amino acids. The ends lost 0 bases at V and 0 bases at J; junction bases unmatched: 9. CDR1 is LGHNA and CDR2 is YSLEER in the germline V gene.

The chain joins TRBV18 to TRBJ1-5, with unresolved D. CDR1 is KGHSH and CDR2 is LQKENI in the germline V gene. This CDR3 has 15 residues. The V end lost 2 bases, the J end lost 1 base, and 9 bases lay between the germline ends. The CDR3: CASSPRGGSNQPQHF. As DNA, the CDR3 is TGTGCCAGCTCACCAAGAGGTGGGAGCAATCAGCCCCAGCATTTT. Supplemented by reference TRBV18 and TRBJ1-5, the full variable domain reads NAGVMQNPRHLVRRRGQEARLRCSPMKGHSHVYWYRQLPEEGLKFMVYLQKENIIDESGMPKERFSAEFPKEGPSILRIQQVVRGDSAAYFCASSPRGGSNQPQHFGDGTRLSIL.

The chain joins TRBV11-2 to TRBJ2-1; TRBD2 might be the D (6 bases). Deletions cut 4 bases from V and 2 bases from J, with 21 bases between. The CDR3 has 18 residues. Germline V CDR1 and CDR2: SGHAT, FQNNGV. The CDR3 nucleotides are TGTGCCAGCAGCTCGACTGGGACTCCCGGTTCGCCCTACAATGAGCAGTTCTTC. This translates into CASSSTGTPGSPYNEQFF.

The chain carries TRBV5-5 and TRBJ1-2, with 9 bases lining up with TRBD1. CDR3 length: 15 residues. Germline V gene lookup returns CDR1 SGHKS and CDR2 YYEKEE (reference sequence). J lost 4 bases, V lost 4 bases, and 8 bases had no gene match. The CDR3 DNA reads as TGTGCCAGCAGCCCTGGACAGGGGAACCTCTATGGCTACACCTTC. The encoded protein is CASSPGQGNLYGYTF.

CDR3 DNA sequence: TGTGCCAGCAGCTTAGCCGTTAGCGGGAACGAGCAGTACTTC. This gives the protein CASSLAVSGNEQYF. This chain uses TRBV7-9 with TRBJ2-7; TRBD2 agrees at 8 bases. Germline CDR1 is SEHNR and CDR2 is FQNEAQ (reference sequence). With V trimmed by 0 bases and J by 5 bases, 3 bases remained unmatched. This CDR3 region has 14 residues. The full variable domain, its missing parts supplied by reference TRBV7-9 and TRBJ2-7, is DTGVSQNPRHKITKRGQNVTFRCDPISEHNRLYWYRQTLGQGPEFLTYFQNEAQLEKSRLLSDRFSAERPKGSFSTLEIQRTEQGDSAMYLCASSLAVSGNEQYFGPGTRLTVT.

This clone is a singleton in its sample. The chain uses TRBV18 and TRBJ2-7, with D hard to call. Germline CDR1 is KGHSH and CDR2 is LQKENI. Trimming removed 4 bases from V and 0 bases from J, with 7 bases in between. The CDR3 spans 13 residues. CDR3 in amino acids: CASSQLASYEQYF. In DNA form, the CDR3 reads TGTGCCAGCTCACAATTGGCCTCCTACGAGCAGTACTTC.

The V call is TRBV7-2, the J call TRBJ2-7, with D perhaps TRBD2 (6 bases). The CDR3 is made up of 14 amino acids. V was trimmed by 5 bases and J by 3 bases, leaving 14 bases between them. Per germline, CDR1 SGHTA and CDR2 FQGNSA. CDR3 amino acids: CASSPRRGRYEQYF. CDR3 DNA sequence: TGTGCCAGCAGCCCCCGGAGGGGCCGCTACGAGCAGTACTTC.

V usage is TRBV7-8 and J usage is TRBJ2-3; 8 nucleotides agree with TRBD1. Germline V lookup: CDR1 SGHVS, CDR2 FQNEAQ. The CDR3 extends over 16 amino acids. V gave up 1 base and J gave up 4 bases; unmatched junction bases: 7. The CDR3 sequence is CASSLVRQGAPDTQYF. DNA for the CDR3: TGTGCCAGCAGCTTAGTCCGGCAGGGGGCTCCAGATACGCAGTATTTT.

The rearrangement uses TRBV11-2 and TRBJ2-1; no firm D call. The germline V and J ends were trimmed by 1 base and 5 bases, with 6 bases remaining between them. The CDR3 totals 13 residues. CDR1 is SGHAT and CDR2 is FQNNGV in the germline V gene. DNA of the CDR3: TGTGCCAGCAGCTTAGCGCAGAACAATGAGCAGTTCTTC. This sequence encodes CASSLAQNNEQFF.

This chain links TRBV27 with TRBJ2-5; 7 bases match TRBD2. Trimming took 1 base from V and 0 from J; bases not matched to a gene: 2. The CDR3 has 15 residues. In germline, CDR1 is MNHEY, CDR2 SMNVEV (reference sequence). This CDR3 reads CASSLWGTNQETQYF. DNA of the CDR3: TGTGCCAGCAGTTTATGGGGGACTAACCAAGAGACCCAGTACTTC.

V gene TRBV19 combines with J gene TRBJ2-1; 12 nucleotides align to TRBD1. CDR1 and CDR2 from the germline V gene are LNHDA and SQIVND (reference sequence). This CDR3 spans 17 amino acids. V shed 2 bases and J 7 bases; nucleotides not matched to a gene: 9. The CDR3 DNA reads as TGTGCCAGTAGTATAACATACGGGACAGGGGGCGGAAATGAGCAGTTCTTC. Amino acids: CASSITYGTGGGNEQFF.

CDR3 amino acids: CASRGTQGDSEQYF. CDR3 coding DNA: TGTGCCAGCAGGGGAACACAGGGAGACAGCGAGCAGTACTTC. The V call is TRBV6-6, the J call TRBJ2-7, with D perhaps TRBD1 (6 bases). Germline CDR1 reads MNHNY; CDR2 reads SVGAGI (reference sequence). The ends were cut back, 6 bases at V and 6 bases at J, with 18 bases in the middle. This CDR3 is 14 amino acids long.

V gene TRBV15 combines with J gene TRBJ1-4, with TRBD1 matching over 7 bases. V was pared by 4 bases and J by 13 bases, with 9 bases of the junction left unmatched. The germline CDR1 and CDR2 sequences are LNHNV and YYDKDF (reference sequence). The CDR3 runs 13 residues. Written as DNA, the CDR3 is TGTGCCACCAGCACAGGGGGTAACAGGGGACTGTTTTTT. Encoded protein: CATSTGGNRGLFF.

The V and J genes are TRBV11-2 and TRBJ1-3; D is unclear. This CDR3 comprises 16 residues. Germline assignment: CDR1 SGHAT and CDR2 FQNNGV. The ends were cut back, 2 bases at V and 0 bases at J, with 11 bases in the middle. The chain's CDR3 is CASSLSTSFSGNTIYF. DNA of the CDR3: TGTGCCAGCAGCTTAAGCACGTCTTTCTCTGGAAACACCATATATTTT. The entire variable domain, with the rest obtained from reference TRBV11-2 and TRBJ1-3, is as follows: EAGVAQSPRYKIIEKRQSVAFWCNPISGHATLYWYQQILGQGPKLLIQFQNNGVVDDSQLPKDRFSAERLKGVDSTLKIQPAKLEDSAVYLCASSLSTSFSGNTIYFGEGSWLTVV.

This clone was counted a single time. The chain uses TRBV19 and TRBJ1-2; 8 positions agree with TRBD1. CDR1 and CDR2 (germline): LNHDA, SQIVND (reference sequence). The V segment lost 7 bases and the J segment 8 bases; nucleotides outside the gene matches: 9. This CDR3 contains 13 residues. CDR3 coding DNA: TGTGCCAGTACCGTGGACAGGGACAGGGGCTACACCTTC. Translated: CASTVDRDRGYTF.

The V and J genes are TRBV6-4 and TRBJ1-1; D may be TRBD1 (6 bases). The ends were cut back, 4 bases at V and 5 bases at J, with 11 bases in the middle. CDR1 is MRHNA, CDR2 SNTAGT, per germline. The CDR3 extends over 13 amino acids. This CDR3 reads CASSGEGGTEAFF. DNA for the CDR3: TGTGCCAGCAGTGGAGAGGGGGGGACTGAAGCTTTCTTT.

This chain joins TRBV10-2 and TRBJ2-7; TRBD2 agrees at 10 bases. J gave up 2 bases and V 1 base, and 11 bases lay outside the gene matches. CDR3 length: 18 residues. CDR1 is WSHSY, CDR2 SAAADI, per germline. CDR3 amino acids: CASSEWGAPSGSAYEQYF. In DNA, the CDR3 is TGCGCCAGCAGTGAGTGGGGTGCTCCTAGCGGGAGTGCCTACGAGCAGTACTTC.

The chain has TRBV28 and TRBJ1-3; no definite D call. Trimming left V 4 bases short and J 1 base short, with 8 bases between. Germline V gives CDR1 MDHEN, CDR2 SYDVKM. The CDR3 totals 14 residues. The CDR3 sequence is CASSSRNSGNTIYF. Written as DNA, the CDR3 is TGTGCCAGCAGTTCCAGAAATTCTGGAAACACCATATATTTT.

A single count supports this clone. V gene TRBV7-8 combines with J gene TRBJ2-7; D gene uncertain. CDR1 and CDR2 from the germline V gene are SGHVS and FQNEAQ. The CDR3 runs to 15 residues. V gave up 1 base and J gave up 1 base, with 11 bases separating them. CDR3 bases: TGTGCCAGCAGCTTAGTTGAACACCCTTCCTACGAGCAGTACTTC. It codes for CASSLVEHPSYEQYF.

J is TRBJ1-1 and V is TRBV6-5, with unresolved D. V was cut by 6 bases and J by 0 bases, with 11 bases left in between. CDR1 MNHEY and CDR2 SVGAGI come from the germline V gene. This CDR3 spans 14 amino acids. The CDR3 region is CASRPPTMNTEAFF. The CDR3, as DNA: TGTGCCAGCAGACCCCCTACGATGAACACTGAAGCTTTCTTT.

This sequence joins TRBV2 and TRBJ2-1, with D possibly matching TRBD2 (6 bases). V was pared by 5 bases and J by 11 bases, with 10 bases between. The CDR3 contains 11 residues. The germline gives CDR1 SNHLY, CDR2 FYNNEI. CDR3 DNA sequence: TGTGCCAGCAGTCCACTAGCTCAGCAGTTCTTC. Protein: CASSPLAQQFF.

This clone is a singleton in its sample. The rearrangement joins TRBV28 to TRBJ2-5, with D possibly being TRBD2 (5 bases). The V gene lost 7 bases and the J gene lost 5 bases, with 17 bases spanning the gap. Germline assignment: CDR1 MDHEN and CDR2 SYDVKM. The CDR3 is 14 residues long. CDR3 loop: CASNNLGWEETQYF. The CDR3 bases are TGTGCCAGCAATAATCTGGGTTGGGAGGAGACCCAGTACTTC.

The chain recombines TRBV19 with TRBJ2-2; D might be TRBD1 (6 bases). The V end was cut by 10 bases, the J end by 0 bases, with 12 bases between. The germline gives CDR1 LNHDA, CDR2 SQIVND (reference sequence). The CDR3 consists of 14 residues. CDR3 DNA sequence: TGTGCCACATCCGGGACATCGAACACCGGGGAGCTGTTTTTT. Translated: CATSGTSNTGELFF.

The rearrangement links TRBV19 to TRBJ2-6; TRBD1 aligns across 7 bases. Germline CDR1 is LNHDA and CDR2 is SQIVND (reference sequence). V shed 1 base and J 4 bases; nucleotides not matched to a gene: 7. CDR3 length equals 17 residues. The CDR3 DNA reads as TGTGCCAGTAGTATAGGACAGGGAGCGTCCGGGGCCAACGTCCTGACTTTC. This codes for CASSIGQGASGANVLTF. Supplemented by reference TRBV19 and TRBJ2-6, the full variable domain reads DGGITQSPKYLFRKEGQNVTLSCEQNLNHDAMYWYRQDPGQGLRLIYYSQIVNDFQKGDIAEGYSVSREKKESFPLTVTSAQKNPTAFYLCASSIGQGASGANVLTFGAGSRLTVL.

The gene calls are TRBV9 and TRBJ2-7; 10 bases align to TRBD1. In germline, CDR1 is SGDLS, CDR2 YYNGEE. The CDR3 is made up of 15 amino acids. V shed 4 bases, J shed 5 bases, and the junction held 9 bases outside the gene matches. CDR3 in amino acids: CASSSVGTGVNEQYF. CDR3 coding DNA: TGTGCCAGCAGCTCAGTTGGGACAGGGGTTAACGAGCAGTACTTC.

The gene calls are TRBV7-9 and TRBJ2-3, with 8 bases that match TRBD2. Germline V lookup: CDR1 SEHNR, CDR2 FQNEAQ (reference sequence). The CDR3 length is 17 residues. The V gene end was trimmed by 5 bases and the J gene end by 3 bases; junction bases not matched to a gene: 13. CDR3 region: CASSALAGGQGTDTQYF. For the CDR3, the DNA is TGTGCCAGCAGCGCCCTCGCGGGGGGTCAAGGTACAGATACGCAGTATTTT.

V usage is TRBV6-1 and J usage is TRBJ1-4; D gene uncertain. The CDR3 covers 14 residues. V lost 1 base and J 8 bases, leaving 11 bases between the germline ends. CDR1 and CDR2 from the germline V gene are MNHNS and SASEGT. The CDR3 sequence: CASSEVDQREKLFF. The DNA for the CDR3 is TGTGCCAGCAGTGAAGTCGACCAGAGGGAAAAACTGTTTTTT.

The chain joins TRBV2 to TRBJ2-5; 7 bases are shared with TRBD1. V was clipped by 2 bases and J by 2 bases; unmatched bases: 2. CDR1 is SNHLY and CDR2 is FYNNEI in the germline V gene. This CDR3 has 14 amino acids. Here the CDR3 DNA reads TGTGCCAGCAGTGAAACGGACAGGCAAGAGACCCAGTACTTC. It is translated as CASSETDRQETQYF.

This chain joins TRBV7-9 and TRBJ1-1; D call uncertain. This CDR3 is built from 13 residues. V lost 2 bases and J lost 1, with 5 bases in between. CDR1 SEHNR and CDR2 FQNEAQ come from the germline V gene (reference sequence). Here the CDR3 reads CASSLKANTEAFF. In DNA, the CDR3 is TGTGCCAGCAGCTTAAAAGCGAACACTGAAGCTTTCTTT.

The J gene is TRBJ2-1, the V gene TRBV10-1; 8 bases are shared with TRBD1. The CDR3 extends over 14 amino acids. V lost 2 bases and J lost 3; bases outside the gene matches: 0. The germline V gene has CDR1 WNHNN and CDR2 SYGVQD (reference sequence). As DNA, the CDR3 is TGCGCCAGCAGTGAGGGACAGGGCTACAATGAGCAGTTCTTC. Its protein product is CASSEGQGYNEQFF.

The chain employs TRBV7-9 and TRBJ2-7, with unresolved D. V was cut by 1 base and J by 5 bases, with 9 bases left in between. The germline gives CDR1 SEHNR, CDR2 FQNEAQ (reference sequence). This CDR3 has 13 amino acids. The CDR3 DNA follows: TGTGCCAGCAGCTTAGGAACACGAAACGAGCAGTACTTC. Amino acid sequence: CASSLGTRNEQYF.

This chain links TRBV5-1 with TRBJ1-1; D might be TRBD1 (6 bases). This CDR3 is built from 15 residues. The ends were cut back, 0 bases at V and 1 base at J, with 10 bases in the middle. The germline V gene has CDR1 SGHRS and CDR2 YFSETQ. DNA of the CDR3: TGCGCCAGCAGCTTGGCACAGGGCGGGAACACTGAAGCTTTCTTT. The encoded protein is CASSLAQGGNTEAFF.